These T cell receptor beta chains were read from a single sample in a study of cytomegalovirus exposure and HLA in healthy donors. Using immunoSEQ multiplex PCR, the repertoire was profiled, and TCRdb retains in-frame clones only, with some absent. Here the sample spans 130,000 to 150,000 clones, roughly 80% being singletons. The material sequenced was PBMCs. The source of these receptors is a man in his forties in good health and CMV-seronegative. Both conserved end residues are part of each CDR3. The D gene is left open where the match is weak. A row's size may be missing; if present it is once, few, many or a size class.

v_gene: TRBV4-3; j_gene: TRBJ2-1; d_gene: NA; abundance: NA; CDR3nt: TGCGCCAGCAGTACCGGGAGTAATGAGCAGTTCTTC; CDR3aa: CASSTGSNEQFF
v_gene: TRBV28; j_gene: TRBJ2-7; d_gene: NA; abundance: NA; CDR3nt: TGTGCCAGCAGTTTAGGATTACCGGGACAAGACGAGCAGTACTTC; CDR3aa: CASSLGLPGQDEQYF
v_gene: TRBV27; j_gene: TRBJ1-6; d_gene: NA; abundance: NA; CDR3nt: TGTGCCAGCAGGGTCACGACTATAGGGCCCCTCCACTTT; CDR3aa: CASRVTTIGPLHF
v_gene: TRBV9; j_gene: TRBJ2-6; d_gene: NA; abundance: NA; CDR3nt: TGTGCCAGCAGCGCAGCATTCCCGGGACAAAACTCTGGGGCCAACGTCCTGACTTTC; CDR3aa: CASSAAFPGQNSGANVLTF
v_gene: TRBV15; j_gene: TRBJ1-2; d_gene: NA; abundance: NA; CDR3nt: TGTGCCACCAGCAGAGGTGGACAGACGCACTATGGCTACACCTTC; CDR3aa: CATSRGGQTHYGYTF
v_gene: TRBV6-6; j_gene: TRBJ2-1; d_gene: NA; abundance: NA; CDR3nt: TGTGCCAGCTACACCCCAGGGCAGGGCTCCTACAATGAGCAGTTCTTC; CDR3aa: CASYTPGQGSYNEQFF
v_gene: TRBV10-3; j_gene: TRBJ2-1; d_gene: TRBD2; abundance: NA; CDR3nt: TGTGCCATCAGTGAGTCGCCTAGCGGGGGGGGCTACAATGAGCAGTTCTTC; CDR3aa: CAISESPSGGGYNEQFF
v_gene: TRBV5-4; j_gene: TRBJ2-5; d_gene: NA; abundance: few; CDR3nt: TGTGCCAGCAGCAGTCTAGCTAGAGAGGAGACCCAGTACTTC; CDR3aa: CASSSLAREETQYF
v_gene: TRBV5-1; j_gene: TRBJ1-1; d_gene: NA; abundance: NA; CDR3nt: TGCGCCAGCAGCGGGAAGGACAGTCGCACTGAAGCTTTCTTT; CDR3aa: CASSGKDSRTEAFF
v_gene: TRBV27; j_gene: TRBJ2-1; d_gene: NA; abundance: NA; CDR3nt: TGTGCCAGCAGTGATGGCGGGAACTACAATGAGCAGTTCTTC; CDR3aa: CASSDGGNYNEQFF
v_gene: TRBV27; j_gene: TRBJ2-1; d_gene: TRBD2; abundance: NA; CDR3nt: TGTGCCAGCAGTCGATTCCAAGCGGGGGGGCCATCAGGTGAGCAGTTCTTC; CDR3aa: CASSRFQAGGPSGEQFF
v_gene: TRBV4-1; j_gene: TRBJ1-2; d_gene: NA; abundance: once; CDR3nt: TGCGCCAGCAGCCAAGAGGCGAGAGGCCTGAATGGCTACACCTTC; CDR3aa: CASSQEARGLNGYTF
v_gene: TRBV4-1; j_gene: TRBJ2-3; d_gene: NA; abundance: NA; CDR3nt: TGCGCCAGCAGCCAGAAACTCACACAGAGCACAGATACGCAGTATTTT; CDR3aa: CASSQKLTQSTDTQYF
v_gene: TRBV7-2; j_gene: TRBJ2-3; d_gene: TRBD1; abundance: NA; CDR3nt: TGTGCCAGCAGCCCAACAGGGGTTAACACAGATACGCAGTATTTT; CDR3aa: CASSPTGVNTDTQYF
v_gene: TRBV4-3; j_gene: TRBJ1-3; d_gene: NA; abundance: NA; CDR3nt: TGCGCCAGCAGCCAGCGGGGGTCGGACACCATATATTTT; CDR3aa: CASSQRGSDTIYF
v_gene: TRBV6-1; j_gene: TRBJ2-2; d_gene: TRBD2; abundance: NA; CDR3nt: TGTGCCAGCAGTGAACTAGCGGGGGGGAACACCGGGGAGCTGTTTTTT; CDR3aa: CASSELAGGNTGELFF
v_gene: TRBV6-5; j_gene: TRBJ2-3; d_gene: TRBD2; abundance: NA; CDR3nt: TGTGCCAGCAGGTCTAGCGGGGGCACAGATACGCAGTATTTT; CDR3aa: CASRSSGGTDTQYF
v_gene: TRBV5-4; j_gene: TRBJ1-1; d_gene: NA; abundance: NA; CDR3nt: TGTGCCAGCAGCTACAGTACTGCCGGGGGAGCTTTCTTT; CDR3aa: CASSYSTAGGAFF
v_gene: TRBV12-5; j_gene: TRBJ2-3; d_gene: NA; abundance: NA; CDR3nt: TGTGCTAGTGGTTTGTCCGGGACCGCCGGAGGGGCAGATACGCAGTATTTT; CDR3aa: CASGLSGTAGGADTQYF
v_gene: TRBV6-5; j_gene: TRBJ1-2; d_gene: TRBD1; abundance: NA; CDR3nt: TGTGCCAGCAGAAGGGGACAGGCAATGAACGATGGCTACACCTTC; CDR3aa: CASRRGQAMNDGYTF
v_gene: TRBV9; j_gene: TRBJ2-7; d_gene: NA; abundance: NA; CDR3nt: TGTGCCAGCAGCGTAGGCGGGTCGAGCTCCTACGAGCAGTACTTC; CDR3aa: CASSVGGSSSYEQYF
v_gene: TRBV6-1; j_gene: TRBJ2-7; d_gene: NA; abundance: NA; CDR3nt: TGTGCCAGCAGTGAAGCGAGGGGGACCTACGAGCAGTACTTC; CDR3aa: CASSEARGTYEQYF
v_gene: TRBV14; j_gene: TRBJ2-5; d_gene: NA; abundance: NA; CDR3nt: TGTGCCAGCAGCCAAGGTCGGGAGACCCAGTACTTC; CDR3aa: CASSQGRETQYF
v_gene: TRBV15; j_gene: TRBJ2-5; d_gene: TRBD2; abundance: NA; CDR3nt: TGTGCCACCAGCAGAGGGGGAGGGCCGTGGGAGCAGTACTTC; CDR3aa: CATSRGGGPWEQYF
v_gene: TRBV9; j_gene: TRBJ1-4; d_gene: TRBD1; abundance: NA; CDR3nt: TGTGCCAGCAGCGTTCAGGGGGCAGTAAGTGAAAAACTGTTTTTT; CDR3aa: CASSVQGAVSEKLFF
v_gene: TRBV7-6; j_gene: TRBJ1-5; d_gene: TRBD1; abundance: NA; CDR3nt: TGTGCCAGCAGCCGATTACAGGGGGCAGGTCAGCCCCAGCATTTT; CDR3aa: CASSRLQGAGQPQHF
v_gene: TRBV5-4; j_gene: TRBJ1-5; d_gene: NA; abundance: once; CDR3nt: TGTGCCAGCAGCTTGGGGGTGGAGAGCAATCAGCCCCAGCATTTT; CDR3aa: CASSLGVESNQPQHF
v_gene: TRBV6-1; j_gene: TRBJ2-5; d_gene: NA; abundance: NA; CDR3nt: TGTGCCAGCAGTGATATTGGCGGATTGGCGGAGACCCAGTACTTC; CDR3aa: CASSDIGGLAETQYF
v_gene: TRBV9; j_gene: TRBJ2-6; d_gene: NA; abundance: NA; CDR3nt: TGTGCCAGCAGCGTAACCCAGGGCTCTGGGGCCAACGTCCTGACTTTC; CDR3aa: CASSVTQGSGANVLTF
v_gene: TRBV4-1; j_gene: TRBJ1-5; d_gene: TRBD1; abundance: once; CDR3nt: TGCGCCAGCAGACCCCCCGAAGGCCGGGACAGGGGACAGCCCCAGCATTTT; CDR3aa: CASRPPEGRDRGQPQHF